Each of the 32 T cell receptor beta chains below was sequenced from the same sample in a study of Graves' ophthalmopathy and Graves' hyperthyroidism. Amplification targeted the TCR beta CDR3 regions, with RNA transcripts as the source material. The first round was an RT-PCR with HTBI primers, and the second round was a multiplex PCR. Each CDR3 protein gets one entry after TCRdb re-called the multiplex PCR reads with MiXCR. Here the sample spans some 520,000 distinct CDR3 sequences, about an eighth being singletons. The specimen was blood. These receptors came from a woman in her 30s with Graves' ophthalmopathy.

At least ten counts were recorded for this clonotype. The V gene is TRBV19, the J gene TRBJ1-5; TRBD1 might be the D (6 bases). The CDR3 length is 15 residues. V was pared by 10 bases and J by 2 bases, with 18 bases between. Germline V lookup: CDR1 LNHDA, CDR2 SQIVND (reference sequence). The CDR3 is CATSQGRGRNQPQHF. Written as DNA, the CDR3 is TGTGCCACCTCACAGGGAAGGGGCCGCAATCAGCCCCAGCATTTT. The complete variable domain, with remaining parts taken from reference TRBV19 and TRBJ1-5, reads DGGITQSPKYLFRKEGQNVTLSCEQNLNHDAMYWYRQDPGQGLRLIYYSQIVNDFQKGDIAEGYSVSREKKESFPLTVTSAQKNPTAFYLCATSQGRGRNQPQHFGDGTRLSIL.

This clonotype occurred many times. The rearrangement joins TRBV6-1 to TRBJ1-2; maybe TRBD1 (5 bases). The CDR3 has 14 residues. Germline values: CDR1 MNHNS, CDR2 SASEGT. Trimming cost V 6 bases and J 4 bases, with 15 bases left between them. CDR3 amino acids: CASRKQELAYGYTF. For the CDR3, the DNA is TGTGCCAGCAGAAAACAGGAGTTGGCCTATGGCTACACCTTC.

This clonotype was observed a handful of times. This sequence joins TRBV27 and TRBJ1-1; D unclear. Trimming took off 2 bases at V and 1 base at J, with 8 bases between the two ends. Germline V gives CDR1 MNHEY, CDR2 SMNVEV (reference sequence). The CDR3 length is 14 residues. The DNA of the CDR3 is TGTGCCAGCAGTTTAGTGCCGCAGAACACTGAAGCTTTCTTT. Translating gives CASSLVPQNTEAFF.

In its sample, this clonotype was seen a few times. The chain carries TRBV5-1 and TRBJ1-1; 11 bases line up with TRBD1. Trimming removed 4 bases from V and 3 bases from J; junction bases left unmatched: 5. The V gene's germline CDR1 is SGHRS and CDR2 YFSETQ. CDR3 length: 15 residues. CDR3 in amino acids: CASSAGTGGYTEAFF. CDR3 coding DNA: TGCGCCAGCAGCGCGGGGACAGGGGGTTACACTGAAGCTTTCTTT.

The rearrangement links TRBV19 to TRBJ1-2; D possibly corresponds to TRBD1 (5 bases). Per germline, CDR1 LNHDA and CDR2 SQIVND (reference sequence). Trimming took 2 bases from V and 0 from J, leaving 19 bases between them. This CDR3 comprises 18 residues. CDR3 coding DNA: TGTGCCAGTAGTATACCCCCTCGAGGGGCCAGACCTAACTATGGCTACACCTTC. Translating gives CASSIPPRGARPNYGYTF.

The chain carries TRBV20-1 and TRBJ1-2; D gene unclear. The V gene lost 2 bases and the J gene lost 4 bases, with 11 bases spanning the gap. The CDR3 extends over 13 amino acids. In germline, CDR1 is DFQATT, CDR2 SNEGSKA (reference sequence). The CDR3 coding sequence is TGCAGTGCTAGAAAAGCCTTAATCTATGGCTACACCTTC. Protein product: CSARKALIYGYTF.

This clonotype was detected ten times or more. The CDR3 loop reads CASSRTGGWNQPQHF. CDR3 coding DNA: TGTGCCAGCAGTCGGACAGGGGGCTGGAATCAGCCCCAGCATTTT. The rearrangement uses TRBV12-3 or TRBV12-4 and TRBJ1-5; 11 bases line up with TRBD1. This CDR3 comprises 15 residues. Trimming took 5 bases from V and 4 from J; bases not matched to a gene: 4.

At least ten counts were recorded for this clonotype. DNA for the CDR3: TGTGCCAGCAGCTTAGCGATGACAGGTCAGCCCCAGCATTTT. The encoded protein is CASSLAMTGQPQHF. The rearrangement uses TRBV7-2 and TRBJ1-5, with D possibly being TRBD1 (6 bases). Germline-derived CDR1 and CDR2 are SGHTA and FQGNSA. Between the trimmed V and J ends, which lost 0 bases and 6 bases, there was a span of 9 bases. The CDR3 has 14 amino acids.

This clonotype has a count of ten or more. In DNA, the CDR3 is TGTGCCAGCAGTTACCAAGGGGGACTAGCAGGAGAGACCCAGTACTTC. Its translation: CASSYQGGLAGETQYF. This chain joins TRBV11-2 and TRBJ2-5, with 9 bases lining up with TRBD2. V was pared by 6 bases and J by 4 bases, with 12 bases of the junction left unmatched. CDR3 length equals 16 residues. Germline CDR1 is SGHAT and CDR2 is FQNNGV.

Concerning this clonotype: A much more abundant neighbour one base away suggests this may be a read error. The gene calls are TRBV6-1 and TRBJ2-7; possibly TRBD2 for D (6 bases). The germline V and J ends were trimmed by 6 bases and 5 bases, with 17 bases remaining between them. CDR1 is MNHNS, CDR2 SASEGT, per germline. There are 14 residues in the CDR3. The CDR3 DNA reads TGTGCCAGCAGGCCCGGGGCCGGCGGGGACGAGCAGTACGTC. It yields the protein CASRPGAGGDEQYV.

This chain uses TRBV29-1 with TRBJ2-7; TRBD1 matches 11 bases. Germline CDR1 and CDR2: SQVTM and ANQGSEA. Germline trimming cut 6 bases from V and 2 bases from J; bases unmatched to any gene: 3. The CDR3 has 13 residues. CDR3 sequence (DNA): TGCAGCGTCGGACAGGGGGCGGCCTACGAGCAGTACTTC. This codes for CSVGQGAAYEQYF.

This clonotype was recorded many times. CDR3 in amino acids: CASTYPSYNSPLHF. CDR3 nucleotides: TGTGCCAGCACTTACCCCTCCTATAATTCACCCCTCCACTTT. This rearrangement joins TRBV28 to TRBJ1-6, with no clear D. The CDR3 totals 14 residues. Per germline, CDR1 MDHEN and CDR2 SYDVKM. Trimming stripped 7 bases from V and 0 bases from J, with 7 bases between.

This clonotype was seen repeatedly, ten times or more. The chain links TRBV20-1 to TRBJ2-5; 9 nucleotides match TRBD1. With 6 bases clipped from V and 6 bases from J, the junction kept 8 bases outside the gene matches. Germline V gene sequence: CDR1 DFQATT, CDR2 SNEGSKA (reference sequence). This CDR3 contains 13 residues. In nucleotides, the CDR3 is TGCAGTGCCGACAGGGGGAGAAGGAAGACCCAGTACTTC. Protein product: CSADRGRRKTQYF.

The chain links TRBV4-2 to TRBJ1-5; a possible D gene is TRBD1 (6 bases). This CDR3 comprises 15 residues. Trimming removed 2 bases at V and 7 bases at J, with 15 bases between. Germline V gene lookup returns CDR1 LGHNA and CDR2 YNFKEQ. CDR3 DNA: TGTGCCAGCAGCCAATACAGGGCGGGAAACCAGCCCCAGCATTTT. Translation gives CASSQYRAGNQPQHF.

Turning to this clonotype: The junction shows a germline mismatch at one end, possibly a read error. The CDR3 DNA follows: TGTGCCAACAGCCAACGGGTGAACACTGAAGCTTTCTTT. This gives the protein CANSQRVNTEAFF. The J gene is TRBJ1-1, the V gene TRBV3-1; D gene unclear. Germline CDR1 is LGHDT and CDR2 is YNNKEL (reference sequence). This CDR3 has 13 amino acids. The full variable domain, in which reference TRBV3-1 and TRBJ1-1 provide the parts outside the CDR3, is DTAVSQTPKYLVTQMGNDKSIKCEQNLGHDTMYWYKQDSKKFLKIMFSYNNKELIINETVPNRFSPKSPDKAHLNLHINSLELGDSAVYFCANSQRVNTEAFFGQGTRLTVV.

This clonotype was counted many times. The V gene is TRBV11-1, the J gene TRBJ1-2; D may be TRBD1 (5 bases). This CDR3 comprises 16 residues. V lost 5 bases and J lost 4, with 20 bases in between. The germline V gene encodes CDR1 SGHAT and CDR2 FQDESV (reference sequence). CDR3 protein: CASSPDGAPTGYGYTF. For the CDR3, the DNA is TGTGCCAGCAGCCCCGATGGGGCTCCGACGGGCTATGGCTACACCTTC.

This clonotype was detected only a few times. V gene TRBV29-1 combines with J gene TRBJ1-3; D is possibly TRBD1 (5 bases). CDR3 length equals 15 residues. V dropped 6 bases and J dropped 5 bases, with 20 bases sitting between them. Germline lookup yields CDR1 SQVTM and CDR2 ANQGSEA. CDR3 sequence (DNA): TGCAGCGTGACTCTCAGGGAACTGGGTCGAAACACCATATATTTT. This translates into CSVTLRELGRNTIYF.

This clonotype was counted at least ten times. An end of the junction differs from the germline gene, which may be a read error. The chain carries TRBV28 and TRBJ2-7; perhaps TRBD2 as D (6 bases). Germline V lookup: CDR1 MDHEN, CDR2 SYDVKM. The CDR3 length is 11 residues. In DNA form, the CDR3 reads TGTGCCAGCAGTTTAGGCGGGGAGTACAACTTC. This encodes CASSLGGEYNF. Together with reference TRBV28 and TRBJ2-7, the CDR3 gives the full variable domain: DVKVTQSSRYLVKRTGEKVFLECVQDMDHENMFWYRQDPGLGLRLIYFSYDVKMKEKGDIPEGYSVSREKKERFSLILESASTNQTSMYLCASSLGGEYNFGPGTRLTVT.

The chain carries TRBV7-8 and TRBJ2-7; weak D call: TRBD1 (6 bases). CDR3 length: 15 residues. Trimming pared 2 bases from V and 1 base from J, leaving 12 bases between. Germline CDR1 SGHVS, CDR2 FQNEAQ. CDR3: CASSLHTGYSYEQYF. In DNA, the CDR3 is TGTGCCAGCAGCTTACATACAGGGTATTCCTACGAGCAGTACTTC.

This clonotype showed up many times. The J gene is TRBJ2-7, the V gene TRBV7-2; 10 nucleotides align to TRBD2. Trimming at V came to 4 bases and at J to 5 bases, leaving 8 bases not matched to a gene. The germline V gene encodes CDR1 SGHTA and CDR2 FQGNSA. CDR3 length: 15 residues. The CDR3: CASSSTGTSVDEQYF. CDR3 coding DNA: TGTGCCAGCAGCTCCACCGGGACTAGCGTCGACGAGCAGTACTTC.

The V and J genes are TRBV11-1 and TRBJ2-7, with D maybe TRBD1 (6 bases). The V gene's germline CDR1 is SGHAT and CDR2 FQDESV (reference sequence). V was trimmed by 5 bases and J by 4 bases, leaving 21 bases between them. This CDR3 region has 16 residues. The CDR3 sequence: CASSRPRSGDSYEQYF. CDR3 DNA sequence: TGTGCCAGCAGCCGACCCAGATCAGGGGATAGTTACGAGCAGTACTTC.

This clonotype came up many times. This sequence joins TRBV20-1 and TRBJ2-5, with 7 nucleotides matching TRBD2. CDR3 length: 14 residues. The germline V gene has CDR1 DFQATT and CDR2 SNEGSKA (reference sequence). Unmatched junction bases numbered 11, after V lost 5 bases and J lost 5 bases. The DNA for the CDR3 is TGCAGTGCTCCTCGGGGAGCGGGGTGGGAGACCCAGTACTTC. This encodes CSAPRGAGWETQYF.

The J gene is TRBJ2-2, the V gene TRBV7-2; 10 bases fit TRBD2. The CDR3 loop spans 16 amino acids. The J segment lost 2 bases and the V segment lost 0 bases, leaving 0 bases of the junction unmatched. CDR1 and CDR2 (germline): SGHTA, FQGNSA. The CDR3 sequence is CASSLALAGNTGELFF. The CDR3 DNA sequence: TGTGCCAGCAGCTTAGCACTAGCGGGAAACACCGGGGAGCTGTTTTTT.

In this sample, this clonotype turned up many times. One junction end does not reproduce the germline sequence, and a read error may be involved. The J gene is TRBJ2-5, the V gene TRBV6-5; 9 positions agree with TRBD1. Germline CDR1 and CDR2: MNHEY and SVGAGI. The CDR3 runs 13 residues. CDR3 loop: CASSYRQGEIQYF. As DNA, the CDR3 is TGTGCCAGCAGTTACAGACAGGGGGAGATCCAGTACTTC.

This clonotype was seen ten or more times. V and J are TRBV15 and TRBJ1-2, with D unresolved. Germline CDR1 reads LNHNV; CDR2 reads YYDKDF (reference sequence). The CDR3 contains 14 residues. V lost 3 bases, J lost 4 bases, and 12 bases lay in between. CDR3 sequence reads: CATSSEDKAYGYTF. CDR3 DNA sequence: TGTGCCACCAGCAGCGAAGACAAGGCCTATGGCTACACCTTC.

This clonotype was counted many times. The chain combines TRBV19 with TRBJ1-1; D might be TRBD1 (5 bases). The CDR3 covers 13 residues. Trimming cost V 8 bases and J 1 base, with 11 bases left between them. Germline loops: CDR1 LNHDA, CDR2 SQIVND (reference sequence). The CDR3 nucleotides are TGTGCCAGTGGGGCGTGGTGGAACACTGAAGCTTTCTTT. Translation gives CASGAWWNTEAFF.

The chain recombines TRBV12-3 or TRBV12-4 with TRBJ2-7, with D possibly being TRBD1 (5 bases). V was clipped by 5 bases and J by 4 bases, with 15 bases between them. The CDR3 is 14 amino acids. The CDR3 DNA reads as TGTGCCAGCAGTCGCCGCCAGGGATTGTACGAGCAGTACTTC. Translating gives CASSRRQGLYEQYF.

This clonotype appeared many times. The chain uses TRBV12-5 and TRBJ1-1; possibly TRBD1 for D (6 bases). Trimming took 3 bases from V and 3 from J, leaving 11 bases between them. The CDR3 runs to 14 residues. Germline CDR1 LGHNT, CDR2 FRNRAP. For the CDR3, the DNA is TGTGCTAGTGGTTTAGGGGGGACGTACACTGAAGCTTTCTTT. It codes for CASGLGGTYTEAFF.

This clonotype was counted at least ten times. This chain connects TRBV5-5 to TRBJ2-2; D not certain. Trimming cost V 0 bases and J 4 bases, with 7 bases left between them. Germline V lookup: CDR1 SGHKS, CDR2 YYEKEE (reference sequence). The CDR3 sequence is 14 residues long. For the CDR3, the DNA is TGTGCCAGCAGCTTGGTGCCCGGCACCGGGGAGCTGTTTTTT. Translation: CASSLVPGTGELFF.

This clonotype has just a few counts. The V and J genes are TRBV30 and TRBJ2-2, with 7 bases aligning to TRBD2. The CDR3 sequence is 15 residues long. Trimming at V came to 1 base and at J to 2 bases, leaving 4 bases not matched to a gene. The germline V gene encodes CDR1 GTSNPN and CDR2 SVGIG (reference sequence). The CDR3, as DNA: TGTGCCTGGAGTGGAGCAGCGGGAAACACCGGGGAGCTGTTTTTT. Amino acid sequence: CAWSGAAGNTGELFF.

This clonotype was observed at least ten times. A read error may account for a junction end that differs from germline. This chain uses TRBV6-1 with TRBJ1-6, with 7 bases matching TRBD1. CDR1 and CDR2 from the germline V gene are MNHNS and SASEGT. The CDR3 contains 16 residues. The CDR3, as DNA: TGTGCCAGCAGGAGAGGACAGGACTCCAATAATTCACCCCTCCACTTT. It specifies CASRRGQDSNNSPLHF.

This clonotype came up many times. The chain couples TRBV6-1 to TRBJ1-2; D not certain. The V end lost 6 bases, the J end lost 0 bases, and 8 bases lay between the germline ends. CDR1 is MNHNS and CDR2 is SASEGT in the germline V gene. The CDR3 contains 13 residues. CDR3 protein: CASSPTTNYGYTF. CDR3 sequence (DNA): TGTGCCAGCAGCCCTACAACTAACTATGGCTACACCTTC.